Below, one T cell receptor beta chain is given with its context. Its antigen is not known. These data originate in a study of post-analysis software for immune sequencing data. Study-wide results and caveats: About five TRBV segments appeared more often in patients than in controls, and TRBV5-6, TRBV5-1 and TRBV20-1 were among these.

Presence of unique molecular identifiers characterized the TCR beta cDNA libraries. One entry per CDR3 protein, called by TCRdb with MiXCR from the PCR reads. The sample gives some 890,000 distinct CDR3 sequences, approximately 50% of which show up once; approximately 4.4% is in the top ten. Per the germline V gene, CDR1 is SGHTA and CDR2 is FQGNSA. The V and J ends lost 0 bases and 2 bases respectively, with 16 bases between them. This CDR3 spans 17 amino acids. The sequence came from a girl aged 5-17 years with multiple sclerosis. The gene calls are TRBV7-2 and TRBJ2-5, with a possible D match to TRBD1 (6 bases). What was sequenced was blood. CDR3 coding DNA: TGTGCCAGCAGCTTAGCCCAAGGGGGAGTGATTCAAGAGACCCAGTACTTC. Encoded protein: CASSLAQGGVIQETQYF.